This T cell receptor beta chain is from a study of T cells in tuberculosis. General observations from the study: Classification accuracy was approximately 85% (AUROC 0.7 to 0.9) with the GMM-specific repertoire.

Sample time point: new active TB diagnosis, blood taken before or within 7 days of starting treatment. Repertoires were generated with immunoSEQ multiplex PCR, while TCRdb's copy carries only in-frame clones and drops some. The sample carries some 31,000 clones, 86% recorded once. Germline lookup yields CDR1 MNHNS and CDR2 SASEGT. The trim removed 1 base at V and 2 bases at J, leaving 5 bases unmatched. This CDR3 contains 17 residues. In the case of this clone: Its antigen is still unknown.

The sequence was collected from an adult with tuberculosis. The specimen was PBMCs, collected at tuberculosis diagnosis. V gene TRBV6-1 combines with J gene TRBJ2-3; TRBD2 matches 11 bases. Written as DNA, the CDR3 is TGTGCCAGCAGTGAAGGCCTAGCGGGAGGCCCCACAGATACGCAGTATTTT. Amino acid sequence: CASSEGLAGGPTDTQYF.